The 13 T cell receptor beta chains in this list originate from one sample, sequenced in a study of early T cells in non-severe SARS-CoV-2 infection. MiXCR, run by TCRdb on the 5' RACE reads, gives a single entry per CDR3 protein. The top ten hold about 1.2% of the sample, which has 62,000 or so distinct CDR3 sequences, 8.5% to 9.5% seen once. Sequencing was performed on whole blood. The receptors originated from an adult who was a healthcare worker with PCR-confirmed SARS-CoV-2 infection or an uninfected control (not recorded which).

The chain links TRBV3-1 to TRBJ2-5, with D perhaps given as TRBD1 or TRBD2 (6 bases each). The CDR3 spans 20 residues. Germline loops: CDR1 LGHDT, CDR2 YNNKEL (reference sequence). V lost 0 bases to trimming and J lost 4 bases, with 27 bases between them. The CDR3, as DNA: TGTGCCAGCAGCCAAGATAGGGGGGCGCAGGTCGTTAGGATAGGAGAGACCCAGTACTTC. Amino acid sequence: CASSQDRGAQVVRIGETQYF.

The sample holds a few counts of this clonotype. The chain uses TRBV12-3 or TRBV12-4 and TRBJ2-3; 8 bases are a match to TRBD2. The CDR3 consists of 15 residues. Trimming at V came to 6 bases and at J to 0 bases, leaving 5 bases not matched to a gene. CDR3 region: CASRDRGGSTDTQYF. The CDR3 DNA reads TGTGCCAGCAGAGACCGGGGGGGGAGCACAGATACGCAGTATTTT.

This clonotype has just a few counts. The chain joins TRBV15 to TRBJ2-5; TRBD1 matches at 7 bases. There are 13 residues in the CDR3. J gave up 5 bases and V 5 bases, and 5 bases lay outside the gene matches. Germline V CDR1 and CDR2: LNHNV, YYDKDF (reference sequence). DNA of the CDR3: TGTGCCACCAGCTACAGGGGTGGTGAGACCCAGTACTTC. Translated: CATSYRGGETQYF.

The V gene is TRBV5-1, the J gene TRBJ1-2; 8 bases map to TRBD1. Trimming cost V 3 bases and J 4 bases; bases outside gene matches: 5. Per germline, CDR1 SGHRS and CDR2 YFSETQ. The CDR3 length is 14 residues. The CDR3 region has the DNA TGCGCCAGCAGCTCGACAGGGGATTCCTATGGCTACACCTTC. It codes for CASSSTGDSYGYTF.

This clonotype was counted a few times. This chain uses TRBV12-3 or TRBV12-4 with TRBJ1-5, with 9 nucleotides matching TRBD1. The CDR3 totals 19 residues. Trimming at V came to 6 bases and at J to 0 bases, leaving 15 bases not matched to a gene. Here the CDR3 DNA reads TGTGCCAGCAGCCATACAGGGGGCATTTCCCTTTATAGCAATCAGCCCCAGCATTTT. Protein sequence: CASSHTGGISLYSNQPQHF.

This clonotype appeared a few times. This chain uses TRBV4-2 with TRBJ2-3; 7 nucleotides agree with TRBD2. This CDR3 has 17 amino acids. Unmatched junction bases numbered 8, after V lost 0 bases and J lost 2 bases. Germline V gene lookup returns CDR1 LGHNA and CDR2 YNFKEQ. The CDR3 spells CASSQEGFRGDTDTQYF. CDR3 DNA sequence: TGTGCCAGCAGCCAAGAGGGTTTCCGGGGGGACACAGATACGCAGTATTTT.

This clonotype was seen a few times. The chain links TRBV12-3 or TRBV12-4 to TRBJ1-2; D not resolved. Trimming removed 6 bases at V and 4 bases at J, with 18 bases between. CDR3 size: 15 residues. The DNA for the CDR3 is TGTGCCAGCAGCCGTCGACAAGGGAACCTCTATGGCTACACCTTC. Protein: CASSRRQGNLYGYTF.

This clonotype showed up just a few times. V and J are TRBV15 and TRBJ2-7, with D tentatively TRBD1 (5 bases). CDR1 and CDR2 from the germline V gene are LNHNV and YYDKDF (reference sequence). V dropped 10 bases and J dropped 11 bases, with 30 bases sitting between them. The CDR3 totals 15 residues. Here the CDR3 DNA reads TGTGCCAACCAATCGAACAACAGGTTTAAGGGTGTAGAGTACGTC. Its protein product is CANQSNNRFKGVEYV.

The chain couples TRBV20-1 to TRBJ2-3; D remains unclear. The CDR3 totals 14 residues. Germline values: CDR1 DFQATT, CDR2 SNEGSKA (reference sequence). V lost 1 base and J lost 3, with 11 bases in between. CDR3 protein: CSARGAIDTDTQYF. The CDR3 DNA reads TGCAGTGCTAGAGGAGCGATCGATACAGATACGCAGTATTTT.

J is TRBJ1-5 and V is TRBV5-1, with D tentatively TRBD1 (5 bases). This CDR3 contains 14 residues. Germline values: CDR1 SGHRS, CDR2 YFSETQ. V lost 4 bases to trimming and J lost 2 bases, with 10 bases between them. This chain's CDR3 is CASSGGTGNQPQHF. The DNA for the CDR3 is TGCGCCAGCAGCGGAGGGACGGGCAATCAGCCCCAGCATTTT.

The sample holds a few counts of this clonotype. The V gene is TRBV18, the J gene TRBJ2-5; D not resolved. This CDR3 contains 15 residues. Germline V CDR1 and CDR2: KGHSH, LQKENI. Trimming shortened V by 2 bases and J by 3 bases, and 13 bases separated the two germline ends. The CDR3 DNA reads TGTGCCAGCTCACCAGCCCTAAATACAAAAGAGACCCAGTACTTC. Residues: CASSPALNTKETQYF.

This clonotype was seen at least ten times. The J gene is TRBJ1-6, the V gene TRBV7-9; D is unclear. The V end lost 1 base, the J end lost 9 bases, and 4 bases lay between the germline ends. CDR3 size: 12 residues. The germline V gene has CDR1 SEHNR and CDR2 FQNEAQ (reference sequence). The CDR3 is CASSLVISPLHF. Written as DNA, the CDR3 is TGTGCCAGCAGCTTAGTTATTTCACCCCTCCACTTT.

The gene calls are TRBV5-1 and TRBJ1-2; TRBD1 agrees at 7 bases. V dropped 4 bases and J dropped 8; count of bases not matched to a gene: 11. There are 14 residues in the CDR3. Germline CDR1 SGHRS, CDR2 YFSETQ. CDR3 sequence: CASSPDRGPGGYTF. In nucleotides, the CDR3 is TGCGCCAGCAGCCCGGATAGGGGGCCGGGGGGCTACACCTTC.